This entry features one T cell receptor (beta chain) sequence. This record belongs to a study of cytomegalovirus exposure and HLA in healthy donors. PCR employed 60 Vbeta and 13 Jbeta primers. Clones were read by immunoSEQ multiplex PCR, and TCRdb kept only the in-frame ones, dropping some. Of 55,000 to 80,000 clones in the sample, around 80% were seen once. Germline values: CDR1 SGHVS, CDR2 FNYEAQ. CDR3 length: 15 amino acids. The ends were cut back, 2 bases at V and 2 bases at J, with 11 bases in the middle. Sequenced: PBMCs. The receptor's source is a middle-aged man in good health and CMV-seronegative. The chain links TRBV7-6 to TRBJ2-3; maybe TRBD2 (5 bases). The CDR3: CASSLKDWYTDTQYF. The DNA for the CDR3 is TGTGCCAGCAGCTTAAAGGACTGGTACACAGATACGCAGTATTTT.